The entry that follows covers one TCR beta chain sequence. The data derive from a study of T cell changes during pregnancy in multiple sclerosis. Generated by immunoSEQ multiplex PCR, the TCRdb table keeps only in-frame clones and is missing some. The repertoire holds about 46,000 clones, with 85% to 95% as singletons. The clonotype comes from a female donor with multiple sclerosis, enrolled in a pregnancy study. Here the sequenced sample was peripheral blood, taken in the third trimester of pregnancy.

The DNA of the CDR3 is TGTGCCAGTACTAGCGGGGTATCCTACGAGCAGTACTTC. Protein product: CASTSGVSYEQYF. The J gene is TRBJ2-7, the V gene TRBV19; TRBD2 agrees at 9 bases. The germline CDR1 and CDR2 sequences are LNHDA and SQIVND (reference sequence). The CDR3 has 13 amino acids. J was trimmed by 1 base and V by 7 bases; bases with no gene match: 2.